The entry below gives a single T cell receptor (beta chain) sequence along with its context. The record originates from a study of blood T cells in healthy people across ages. The wider study: Through template switching, about one barcoded beta molecule was captured per two T cells, as measured in model experiments.

Per germline, CDR1 MNHNS and CDR2 SASEGT. V was trimmed by 7 bases and J by 0 bases, leaving 15 bases between them. This CDR3 has 15 residues. A J-beta primer mix and a sample-barcoded 5' primer were used in a second PCR of roughly 7 to 12 cycles. One entry per CDR3 protein, called by TCRdb with MiXCR from the 5' RACE reads. Of roughly 1.7 million distinct CDR3 sequences in the sample, roughly 32% were seen once. The specimen sequenced was blood. The sequence was obtained from a woman aged 30 to 39 in good health. The chain recombines TRBV6-1 with TRBJ1-1; TRBD1 might be the D (5 bases). The CDR3 region has the DNA TGTGCCAGCACCGATTACGACAGAATGAACACTGAAGCTTTCTTT. Its protein product is CASTDYDRMNTEAFF.